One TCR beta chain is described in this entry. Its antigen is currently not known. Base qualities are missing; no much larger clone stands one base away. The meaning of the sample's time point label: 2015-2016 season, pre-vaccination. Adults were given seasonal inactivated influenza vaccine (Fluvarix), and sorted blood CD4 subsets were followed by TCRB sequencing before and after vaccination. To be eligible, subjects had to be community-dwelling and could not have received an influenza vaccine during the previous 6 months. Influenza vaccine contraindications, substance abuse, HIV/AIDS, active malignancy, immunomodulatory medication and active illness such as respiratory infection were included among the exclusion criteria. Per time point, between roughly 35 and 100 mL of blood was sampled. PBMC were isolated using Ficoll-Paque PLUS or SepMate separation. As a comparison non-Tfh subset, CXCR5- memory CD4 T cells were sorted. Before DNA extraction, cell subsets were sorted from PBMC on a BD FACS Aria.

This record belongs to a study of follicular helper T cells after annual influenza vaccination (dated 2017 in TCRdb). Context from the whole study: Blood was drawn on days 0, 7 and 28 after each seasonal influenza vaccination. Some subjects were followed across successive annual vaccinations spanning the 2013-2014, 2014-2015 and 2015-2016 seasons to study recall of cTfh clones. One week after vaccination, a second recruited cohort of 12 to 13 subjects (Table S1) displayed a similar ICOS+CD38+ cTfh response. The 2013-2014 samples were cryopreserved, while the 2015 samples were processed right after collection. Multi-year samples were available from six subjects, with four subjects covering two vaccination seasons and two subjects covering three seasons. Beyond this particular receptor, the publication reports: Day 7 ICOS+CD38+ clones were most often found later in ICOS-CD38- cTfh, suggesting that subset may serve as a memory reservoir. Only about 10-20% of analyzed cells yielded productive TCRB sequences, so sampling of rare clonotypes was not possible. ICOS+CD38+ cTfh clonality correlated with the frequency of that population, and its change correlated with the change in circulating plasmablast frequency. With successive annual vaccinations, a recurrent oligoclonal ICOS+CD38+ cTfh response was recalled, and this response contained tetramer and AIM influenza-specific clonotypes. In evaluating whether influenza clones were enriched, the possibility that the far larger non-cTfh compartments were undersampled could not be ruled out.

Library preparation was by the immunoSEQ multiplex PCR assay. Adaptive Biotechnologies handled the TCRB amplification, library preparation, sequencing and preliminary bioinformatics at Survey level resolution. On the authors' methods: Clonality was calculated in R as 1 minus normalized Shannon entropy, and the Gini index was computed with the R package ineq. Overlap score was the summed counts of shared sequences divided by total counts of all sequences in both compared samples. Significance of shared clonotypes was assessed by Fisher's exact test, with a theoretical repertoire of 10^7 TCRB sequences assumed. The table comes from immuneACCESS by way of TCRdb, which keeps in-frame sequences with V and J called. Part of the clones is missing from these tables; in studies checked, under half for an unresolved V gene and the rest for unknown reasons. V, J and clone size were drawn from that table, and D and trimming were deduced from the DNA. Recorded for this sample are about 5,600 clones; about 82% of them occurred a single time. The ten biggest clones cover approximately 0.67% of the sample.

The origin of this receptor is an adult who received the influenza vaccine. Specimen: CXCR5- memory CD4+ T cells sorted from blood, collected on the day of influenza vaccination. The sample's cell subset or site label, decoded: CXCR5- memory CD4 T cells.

The CDR3 here reads CASSQEPEGAGLSGANVLTF. The nucleotides are TGCGCCAGCAGCCAAGAACCTGAGGGGGCCGGTCTCTCCGGGGCCAACGTCCTGACTTTC. The chain is encoded by TRBV4-1 joined to TRBJ2-6; 7 central bases correspond to TRBD1. The V end gives up 0 bases and the J end 4 bases, leaving 15 bases in the junction not matched to a gene. From the germline V gene, CDR1 is MGHRA and CDR2 is YSYEKL. The CDR3, from cysteine to phenylalanine, totals 20 residues. Just the 60-base CDR3 DNA is kept, in frame starting at base 1.